The 30 T cell receptor beta chains listed next were all sequenced from one sample in a study of PD-L1 blockade in urothelial cancer. Profiled with immunoSEQ multiplex PCR; TCRdb holds only in-frame clones, not every one. The sample consists of around 120,000 clones, about 85% of them appearing once. Sequencing was performed on PBMCs, taken around atezolizumab (anti-PD-L1) treatment. The receptors here all came from a man aged 45-60 years with urothelial cancer.

The genes are TRBV18 and TRBJ2-1, with TRBD2 matching over 9 bases. The V gene's germline CDR1 is KGHSH and CDR2 LQKENI. The CDR3 is 15 amino acids. J gave up 6 bases and V 4 bases, and 7 bases lay outside the gene matches. The CDR3 DNA follows: TGTGCCAGCTCACATGCTAGCGGGGTCCTCAATGAGCAGTTCTTC. Its protein product is CASSHASGVLNEQFF.

The chain recombines TRBV19 with TRBJ1-5; D remains unclear. V was cut by 3 bases and J by 1 base, with 10 bases left in between. The CDR3 is 15 residues long. In germline, CDR1 is LNHDA, CDR2 SQIVND (reference sequence). This CDR3 reads CASSIQSGSNQPQHF. The CDR3 DNA is TGTGCCAGTAGTATCCAGAGCGGGAGCAATCAGCCCCAGCATTTT.

The V gene is TRBV6-5, the J gene TRBJ2-7; 7 positions match TRBD1. The V segment lost 5 bases and the J segment 4 bases; nucleotides outside the gene matches: 11. The CDR3 totals 15 residues. Germline V lookup: CDR1 MNHEY, CDR2 SVGAGI. The DNA for the CDR3 is TGTGCCAGCAGTAACCGACAGGGTCCGCTATACGAGCAGTACTTC. As protein: CASSNRQGPLYEQYF.

The chain employs TRBV5-1 and TRBJ2-7; 13 nucleotides align to TRBD2. Per germline, CDR1 SGHRS and CDR2 YFSETQ. The CDR3 sequence is 14 residues long. V trimming: 4 bases; J trimming: 5 bases; junction bases outside the gene matches: 3. CDR3 sequence: CASSPGLAGDEQYF. The CDR3 DNA is TGCGCCAGCAGCCCCGGACTAGCGGGAGACGAGCAGTACTTC.

The chain couples TRBV6-1 to TRBJ2-2; 7 bases line up with TRBD1. The CDR3 is 16 amino acids. J was trimmed by 0 bases and V by 4 bases; bases with no gene match: 5. Germline-derived CDR1 and CDR2 are MNHNS and SASEGT. In DNA, the CDR3 is TGTGCCAGCAGTGCCGTCAGGGGGTCGAACACCGGGGAGCTGTTTTTT. Its protein product is CASSAVRGSNTGELFF.

This clone has a single count. The gene calls are TRBV2 and TRBJ1-5; D is uncertain. The CDR3 totals 13 residues. CDR1 SNHLY and CDR2 FYNNEI come from the germline V gene. The germline V and J ends were trimmed by 2 bases and 0 bases, with 2 bases remaining between them. CDR3 bases: TGTGCCAGCAGTGAATATAGCAATCAGCCCCAGCATTTT. As protein: CASSEYSNQPQHF.

This clone was recorded only once. The chain couples TRBV6-1 to TRBJ1-2, with D possibly matching TRBD1 (5 bases). Germline V gene sequence: CDR1 MNHNS, CDR2 SASEGT. V was shortened by 0 bases and J by 5 bases, with 13 bases between the two germline ends. CDR3 length: 15 residues. The DNA of the CDR3 is TGTGCCAGCAGTGAAGCGCCCGACAGAACATATGGCTACACCTTC. It is translated as CASSEAPDRTYGYTF.

The J gene is TRBJ2-3, the V gene TRBV7-3; 11 nucleotides line up with TRBD2. The CDR3 sequence is 15 residues long. The V gene end was trimmed by 4 bases and the J gene end by 2 bases; junction bases not matched to a gene: 2. Germline V CDR1 and CDR2: SGHTA, FQGTGA. CDR3 nucleotide sequence: TGTGCCAGCAGCTCTAGCGGGAGGCCCACAGATACGCAGTATTTT. Its translation: CASSSSGRPTDTQYF.

This clone was observed a few times. J is TRBJ2-1 and V is TRBV28, with 7 bases identical to TRBD2. CDR3 length: 15 residues. The germline gives CDR1 MDHEN, CDR2 SYDVKM. Trimming took 3 bases from V and 0 from J; bases not matched to a gene: 2. This CDR3 is CASSFGGSSYNEQFF. The CDR3 DNA sequence: TGTGCCAGCAGTTTTGGCGGGAGCTCCTACAATGAGCAGTTCTTC.

This rearrangement joins TRBV5-1 to TRBJ2-7; possible D gene TRBD1, 6 bases. With 5 bases removed from V and 1 base from J, the gap between germline ends came to 10 bases. The CDR3 has 13 residues. Germline CDR1 is SGHRS and CDR2 is YFSETQ. CDR3 DNA: TGCGCCAGCAGTAAAGGACAGTCCTACGAGCAGTACTTC. Protein sequence: CASSKGQSYEQYF.

This sequence joins TRBV7-2 and TRBJ2-7; no definite D call. From germline, CDR1 is SGHTA and CDR2 FQGNSA. The ends were cut back, 5 bases at V and 3 bases at J, with 8 bases in the middle. This CDR3 region has 12 residues. The CDR3: CASSTLGYEQYF. CDR3 sequence (DNA): TGTGCCAGCAGCACCCTAGGCTACGAGCAGTACTTC.

The rearrangement uses TRBV7-9 and TRBJ1-4, with TRBD1 as a possible D gene (5 bases). This CDR3 spans 14 amino acids. Germline V lookup: CDR1 SEHNR, CDR2 FQNEAQ (reference sequence). The V end was cut by 4 bases, the J end by 8 bases, with 14 bases between. CDR3 region: CASSSRDREEKLFF. CDR3 coding DNA: TGTGCCAGCAGCTCCAGGGACCGGGAGGAAAAACTGTTTTTT.

The gene calls are TRBV6-5 and TRBJ2-1, with 7 bases fitting TRBD1. Germline lookup yields CDR1 MNHEY and CDR2 SVGAGI. This CDR3 has 14 residues. After removal of 6 bases from V and 6 bases from J, the junction contained 8 bases not matched to a gene. CDR3 DNA sequence: TGTGCCAGCAGCCTACAACAGGGGAGCAATGAGCAGTTCTTC. This sequence encodes CASSLQQGSNEQFF.

The V gene is TRBV6-6, the J gene TRBJ1-3; 8 bases are a match to TRBD1. The junction had 5 bases not matched to a gene; V was cut back by 2 bases and J by 5 bases. The CDR3 extends over 15 amino acids. Per the germline V gene, CDR1 is MNHNY and CDR2 is SVGAGI (reference sequence). CDR3 sequence reads: CASSYEGQGRNTIYF. The CDR3 DNA reads as TGTGCCAGCAGTTACGAAGGACAGGGAAGAAACACCATATATTTT.

V is TRBV27 and J is TRBJ2-3; tentatively, D is TRBD2 (6 bases). Between the trimmed V and J ends, which lost 3 bases and 2 bases, there was a span of 18 bases. This CDR3 spans 17 amino acids. The germline V gene encodes CDR1 MNHEY and CDR2 SMNVEV (reference sequence). The DNA of the CDR3 is TGTGCCAGCAGTTTTGACCCCCCGGCGGGGACCACAGATACGCAGTATTTT. Its translation: CASSFDPPAGTTDTQYF.

This chain links TRBV19 with TRBJ2-2, with D perhaps matching TRBD1 (6 bases). V gave up 4 bases and J gave up 5 bases, with 11 bases separating them. This CDR3 is built from 14 residues. Germline values: CDR1 LNHDA, CDR2 SQIVND (reference sequence). Here the CDR3 reads CASSKLTGTGELFF. The CDR3 coding sequence is TGTGCCAGTAGTAAATTAACAGGGACCGGGGAGCTGTTTTTT.

To note about this clone: Germline and junction disagree at one end, which may indicate a read error. This chain uses TRBV30 with TRBJ1-3; 8 bases match TRBD1. CDR1 is GTSNPN and CDR2 is SVGIG in the germline V gene (reference sequence). There are 14 residues in the CDR3. The CDR3 reads CAWVDRGVGNTIYF. DNA for the CDR3: TGTGCCTGGGTTGACAGGGGAGTTGGAAATACCATATATTTT.

In this sample, this clone turned up a few times. The V call is TRBV7-3, the J call TRBJ2-7, with TRBD2 matching 10 bases. Germline V gives CDR1 SGHTA, CDR2 FQGTGA. The V and J ends lost 5 bases and 6 bases, in that order; junction bases with no gene match: 10. This CDR3 is 15 amino acids long. The CDR3 sequence is CASSSGASGSSEQYF. In nucleotides, the CDR3 is TGTGCCAGCAGCAGTGGCGCTAGCGGGAGCAGCGAGCAGTACTTC.

The chain recombines TRBV6-1 with TRBJ1-3; the D gene is possibly TRBD1 (6 bases). The CDR3 loop spans 16 amino acids. V was trimmed by 2 bases and J by 0 bases, leaving 11 bases between them. CDR1 is MNHNS, CDR2 SASEGT, per germline. CDR3 nucleotides: TGTGCCAGCAGTGAAAGGCCAGGGGACTCTGGAAACACCATATATTTT. Encoded protein: CASSERPGDSGNTIYF.

The genes are TRBV2 and TRBJ1-3, with TRBD1 matching over 8 bases. From germline, CDR1 is SNHLY and CDR2 FYNNEI. The V and J ends lost 5 bases and 4 bases, in that order; junction bases with no gene match: 4. The CDR3 runs to 14 residues. CDR3 region: CASSPRTGGNTIYF. CDR3 coding DNA: TGTGCCAGCAGTCCTAGGACAGGGGGAAACACCATATATTTT. The full variable domain, completed using reference TRBV2 and TRBJ1-3, is EPEVTQTPSHQVTQMGQEVILRCVPISNHLYFYWYRQILGQKVEFLVSFYNNEISEKSEIFDDQFSVERPDGSNFTLKIRSTKLEDSAMYFCASSPRTGGNTIYFGEGSWLTVV.

This chain uses TRBV6-5 with TRBJ2-7; 7 bases agree with TRBD1. With V trimmed by 0 bases and J by 4 bases, 9 bases remained unmatched. The V gene's germline CDR1 is MNHEY and CDR2 SVGAGI. This CDR3 is 16 amino acids long. The CDR3 region is CASSYSAGRGTYEQYF. The CDR3 DNA reads as TGTGCCAGCAGTTACTCGGCTGGCAGGGGGACGTACGAGCAGTACTTC.

The chain recombines TRBV28 with TRBJ2-7; 10 bases map to TRBD2. Germline assignment: CDR1 MDHEN and CDR2 SYDVKM. J lost 4 bases, V lost 7 bases, and 7 bases had no gene match. The CDR3 consists of 14 residues. CDR3 amino acids: CASMLAGVPYEQYF. CDR3 in DNA: TGTGCCAGCATGCTAGCGGGAGTGCCATACGAGCAGTACTTC.

The chain employs TRBV18 and TRBJ1-5; D is ambiguous. Trimming cost V 6 bases and J 1 base, with 10 bases left between them. CDR3 length equals 14 residues. Germline CDR1 KGHSH, CDR2 LQKENI. The CDR3 DNA reads TGTGCCAGCTCGGGCGACGGCAGCAATCAGCCCCAGCATTTT. This codes for CASSGDGSNQPQHF. The complete variable domain, with remaining parts taken from reference TRBV18 and TRBJ1-5, reads NAGVMQNPRHLVRRRGQEARLRCSPMKGHSHVYWYRQLPEEGLKFMVYLQKENIIDESGMPKERFSAEFPKEGPSILRIQQVVRGDSAAYFCASSGDGSNQPQHFGDGTRLSIL.

Remarks on this clone: This sample includes further DNA sequences coding for the same CDR3. The V gene is TRBV7-9, the J gene TRBJ1-1; 8 bases agree with TRBD1. Germline trimming cut 5 bases from V and 4 bases from J; bases unmatched to any gene: 3. The CDR3 runs 13 residues. CDR1 and CDR2 from the germline V gene are SEHNR and FQNEAQ (reference sequence). CDR3 protein: CASSGQGGTEAFF. CDR3 nucleotide sequence: TGTGCCAGCAGCGGACAGGGTGGCACTGAAGCTTTCTTT.

The chain couples TRBV4-1 to TRBJ2-7; 9 nucleotides line up with TRBD2. The CDR3 totals 15 residues. V was clipped by 3 bases and J by 2 bases; unmatched bases: 5. CDR1 and CDR2 from the germline V gene are MGHRA and YSYEKL. CDR3 sequence (DNA): TGCGCCAGCAGCCAGCGCGCGGGAGGGGCCTACGAGCAGTACTTC. This encodes CASSQRAGGAYEQYF.

The chain joins TRBV19 to TRBJ1-2; tentative D call: TRBD1 (6 bases). The germline V gene has CDR1 LNHDA and CDR2 SQIVND (reference sequence). The CDR3 has 14 residues. Trimming took 7 bases from V and 6 from J, leaving 18 bases between them. CDR3 loop: CASNTLRRGDGYTF. In DNA form, the CDR3 reads TGTGCCAGTAATACCCTCCGCAGGGGAGATGGCTACACCTTC.

This clone was found once. The chain joins TRBV27 to TRBJ2-7, with D possibly TRBD2 on 5 matching bases. The V gene's germline CDR1 is MNHEY and CDR2 SMNVEV (reference sequence). The CDR3 sequence is 13 residues long. V gave up 3 bases and J gave up 5 bases, with 11 bases separating them. In DNA, the CDR3 is TGTGCCAGCAGTTTGCCCGGGGAAAACGAGCAGTACTTC. Translating it yields CASSLPGENEQYF.

The V and J genes are TRBV7-2 and TRBJ2-7; no clear D gene. CDR3 length: 11 amino acids. CDR1 SGHTA and CDR2 FQGNSA come from the germline V gene. Trimming shortened V by 5 bases and J by 3 bases, and 5 bases separated the two germline ends. CDR3 region: CASSSYYEQYF. As DNA, the CDR3 is TGTGCCAGCAGCAGCTACTACGAGCAGTACTTC.

This chain uses TRBV7-9 with TRBJ2-1; no clear D. Trimming removed 4 bases from V and 6 bases from J, with 10 bases in between. Germline values: CDR1 SEHNR, CDR2 FQNEAQ (reference sequence). The CDR3 sequence is 13 residues long. The chain's CDR3 is CASSSTPVNEQFF. For the CDR3, the DNA is TGTGCCAGCAGCTCCACCCCAGTCAATGAGCAGTTCTTC.

The V and J genes are TRBV29-1 and TRBJ2-1; 14 nucleotides line up with TRBD2. Per the germline V gene, CDR1 is SQVTM and CDR2 is ANQGSEA. CDR3 length equals 15 residues. V lost 7 bases to trimming and J lost 9 bases; unmatched junction nucleotides: 11. The CDR3 DNA reads TGCAGCGGGGGAAAGGGGACTAGCGGGAGTGGTGAGCAGTTCTTC. The encoded protein is CSGGKGTSGSGEQFF.